These 10 T cell receptor beta chains originate from one sample sequenced in a study of early T cells in non-severe SARS-CoV-2 infection. TCRdb passed the 5' RACE reads through MiXCR, listing each CDR3 protein once. Of 75,000 to 90,000 distinct CDR3 sequences detected, about 10% appear once; the ten largest clones hold over 7%. Specimen: whole blood, collected at baseline. These receptors came from an adult who was a healthcare worker with PCR-confirmed SARS-CoV-2 infection or an uninfected control (not recorded which).

The chain combines TRBV12-3 or TRBV12-4 with TRBJ2-1; TRBD2 agrees at 9 bases. The CDR3 has 14 residues. V lost 6 bases, J lost 6 bases, and 6 bases stayed unmatched. The CDR3 here is CASSHSGRRNEQFF. CDR3 nucleotide sequence: TGTGCCAGCAGCCATAGCGGGAGACGCAATGAGCAGTTCTTC.

The chain couples TRBV28 to TRBJ2-5, with D hard to call. Trimming cost V 0 bases and J 1 base, with 15 bases left between them. This CDR3 has 17 amino acids. Germline CDR1 is MDHEN and CDR2 is SYDVKM. This CDR3 reads CASSLWESARIQETQYF. The CDR3 nucleotides read TGTGCCAGCAGTTTATGGGAGTCGGCTCGCATCCAAGAGACCCAGTACTTC.

This clonotype was seen a handful of times. This chain links TRBV30 with TRBJ1-1; no firm D call. The CDR3 loop spans 15 amino acids. Germline assignment: CDR1 GTSNPN and CDR2 SVGIG (reference sequence). The germline V and J ends were trimmed by 1 base and 0 bases, with 12 bases remaining between them. CDR3 protein: CAWSEFRVMNTEAFF. In nucleotides, the CDR3 is TGTGCCTGGAGTGAATTTCGGGTGATGAACACTGAAGCTTTCTTT. Complete variable domain (other parts from reference TRBV30 and TRBJ1-1): SQTIHQWPATLVQPVGSPLSLECTVEGTSNPNLYWYRQAAGRGLQLLFYSVGIGQISSEVPQNLSASRPQDRQFILSSKKLLLSDSGFYLCAWSEFRVMNTEAFFGQGTRLTVV.

This clonotype was detected a few times. The chain combines TRBV12-3 or TRBV12-4 with TRBJ2-7, with no clear D. V was trimmed by 1 base and J by 4 bases, leaving 8 bases between them. The length of the CDR3 is 13 residues. The CDR3 region has the DNA TGTGCCAGCAGTTTAGGGCGTTCGTACGAGCAGTACTTC. Translating gives CASSLGRSYEQYF.

This clonotype was counted at least ten times. V is TRBV27 and J is TRBJ1-5, with no clear D. The V end was cut by 4 bases, the J end by 6 bases, with 13 bases between. From germline, CDR1 is MNHEY and CDR2 SMNVEV (reference sequence). CDR3 length: 14 amino acids. The CDR3: CASSSLLPFQPQHF. The CDR3 DNA sequence: TGTGCCAGCAGTTCCCTCCTTCCTTTTCAGCCCCAGCATTTT.

This clonotype was detected many times. The V call is TRBV20-1, the J call TRBJ2-1; TRBD2 is a possible D gene (5 bases). The CDR3 is 14 residues long. V was clipped by 0 bases and J by 7 bases, with 13 bases between them. The germline gives CDR1 DFQATT, CDR2 SNEGSKA (reference sequence). The CDR3 DNA reads as TGCAGTGCTAGAGATACCACTAGGAGGAATGAGCAGTTCTTC. It specifies CSARDTTRRNEQFF.

The chain links TRBV12-3 or TRBV12-4 to TRBJ1-2; 8 bases align to TRBD1. This CDR3 has 14 amino acids. V trimming: 1 base; J trimming: 2 bases; junction bases outside the gene matches: 0. CDR3 amino acids: CASSLGTGNYGYTF. CDR3 DNA sequence: TGTGCCAGCAGTTTAGGGACAGGGAACTATGGCTACACCTTC.

This clonotype turned up a few times. The chain is built from TRBV7-6 and TRBJ2-3; TRBD2 might be the D (6 bases). The V and J ends lost 5 bases and 0 bases respectively, with 15 bases between them. The length of the CDR3 is 16 residues. Germline-derived CDR1 and CDR2 are SGHVS and FNYEAQ. CDR3 residues: CASSPFGGGSTDTQYF. In DNA form, the CDR3 reads TGTGCCAGCAGCCCCTTCGGGGGTGGGAGCACAGATACGCAGTATTTT.

This clonotype was found a few times. V and J are TRBV7-3 and TRBJ1-1, with TRBD1 identical over 9 bases. Germline lookup yields CDR1 SGHTA and CDR2 FQGTGA. CDR3 size: 15 residues. V lost 3 bases and J lost 3; bases outside the gene matches: 5. DNA for the CDR3: TGTGCCAGCAGCTTGACAGGGGGATCGGACACTGAAGCTTTCTTT. Translating it yields CASSLTGGSDTEAFF. Filled out from reference TRBV7-3 and TRBJ1-1, the complete variable domain reads GAGVSQTPSNKVTEKGKYVELRCDPISGHTALYWYRQSLGQGPEFLIYFQGTGAADDSGLPNDRFFAVRPEGSVSTLKIQRTERGDSAVYLCASSLTGGSDTEAFFGQGTRLTVV.

The chain has TRBV28 and TRBJ2-7; perhaps TRBD2 as D (5 bases). The CDR3 sequence is 15 residues long. CDR1 is MDHEN and CDR2 is SYDVKM in the germline V gene. Deletions cut 5 bases from V and 0 bases from J, with 14 bases between. The CDR3 DNA reads TGTGCCAGCAGTCCCCATCTAGGGAGCTCCTACGAGCAGTACTTC. Amino acid sequence: CASSPHLGSSYEQYF. Complete variable domain (other parts from reference TRBV28 and TRBJ2-7): DVKVTQSSRYLVKRTGEKVFLECVQDMDHENMFWYRQDPGLGLRLIYFSYDVKMKEKGDIPEGYSVSREKKERFSLILESASTNQTSMYLCASSPHLGSSYEQYFGPGTRLTVT.